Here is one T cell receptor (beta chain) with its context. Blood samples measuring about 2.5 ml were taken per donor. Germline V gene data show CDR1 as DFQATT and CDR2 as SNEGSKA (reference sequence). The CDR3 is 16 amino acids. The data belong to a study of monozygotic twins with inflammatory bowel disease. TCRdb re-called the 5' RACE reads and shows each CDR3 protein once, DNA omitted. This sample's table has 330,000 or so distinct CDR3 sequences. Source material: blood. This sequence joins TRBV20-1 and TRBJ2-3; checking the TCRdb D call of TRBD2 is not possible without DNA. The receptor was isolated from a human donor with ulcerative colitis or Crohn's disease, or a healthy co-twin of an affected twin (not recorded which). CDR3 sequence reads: CSARDRVAGIGDTQYF.